The 28 T cell receptor beta chains below all came from one sample that was sequenced in a study of technical replicates of blood from a handful of donors. This table comes from immunoSEQ multiplex PCR, and its TCRdb copy is limited to in-frame clones, with some not included. The table lists 74,000 or so clones, approximately 97% of them singletons. Sample: T cells isolated from PBMCs. The receptors were gathered from a human donor in good health.

The rearrangement links TRBV5-4 to TRBJ2-3; TRBD1 matches 8 bases. The V segment lost 4 bases and the J segment 0 bases; nucleotides outside the gene matches: 7. The CDR3 has 16 residues. From germline, CDR1 is SGHNT and CDR2 YYREEE (reference sequence). In DNA, the CDR3 is TGTGCCAGCAGCCCCATGGGACAGGCTAGCACAGATACGCAGTATTTT. Protein sequence: CASSPMGQASTDTQYF. Combining the CDR3 with reference TRBV5-4 and TRBJ2-3 gives the whole variable domain ETGVTQSPTHLIKTRGQQVTLRCSSQSGHNTVSWYQQALGQGPQFIFQYYREEENGRGNFPPRFSGLQFPNYSSELNVNALELDDSALYLCASSPMGQASTDTQYFGPGTRLTVL.

The chain carries TRBV27 and TRBJ2-7, with 7 positions matching TRBD1. The CDR3 runs to 14 residues. Germline V gene sequence: CDR1 MNHEY, CDR2 SMNVEV (reference sequence). J was trimmed by 2 bases and V by 0 bases; bases with no gene match: 1. Written as DNA, the CDR3 is TGTGCCAGCAGTTTATCGGGACAGCCCTACGAGCAGTACTTC. Its translation: CASSLSGQPYEQYF.

The V and J genes are TRBV30 and TRBJ2-1, with D possibly TRBD2 on 6 matching bases. The CDR3 is 14 amino acids. The V and J ends lost 4 bases and 7 bases respectively, with 17 bases between them. CDR1 and CDR2 (germline): GTSNPN, SVGIG (reference sequence). The DNA for the CDR3 is TGTGCCTGGAATATTAACGGGGGTTGGAATGAGCAGTTCTTC. This translates into CAWNINGGWNEQFF.

CDR3 in amino acids: CASSSGVYQPQHF. CDR3 coding DNA: TGTGCCAGCAGCTCCGGGGTTTATCAGCCCCAGCATTTT. The chain carries TRBV5-6 and TRBJ1-5; no clear D. Trimming took 3 bases from V and 5 from J, leaving 9 bases between them. CDR1 and CDR2 (germline): SGHDT, YYEEEE. The CDR3 is made up of 13 amino acids.

The chain recombines TRBV9 with TRBJ2-7; possibly TRBD1 for D (6 bases). This CDR3 has 14 residues. V shed 5 bases and J shed 4 bases, with 16 bases lying between them. Germline CDR1 SGDLS, CDR2 YYNGEE. Written as DNA, the CDR3 is TGTGCCAGCAGTTCTGCCGGGACACCTTACGAGCAGTACTTC. This codes for CASSSAGTPYEQYF. Full variable domain (remainder filled in from reference TRBV9 and TRBJ2-7): DSGVTQTPKHLITATGQRVTLRCSPRSGDLSVYWYQQSLDQGLQFLIQYYNGEERAKGNILERFSAQQFPDLHSELNLSSLELGDSALYFCASSSAGTPYEQYFGPGTRLTVT.

The chain is built from TRBV29-1 and TRBJ2-2, with D perhaps matching TRBD2 (6 bases). The CDR3 runs 13 residues. Trimming pared 6 bases from V and 0 bases from J, leaving 8 bases between. Germline CDR1 reads SQVTM; CDR2 reads ANQGSEA. The CDR3 DNA reads as TGCAGCGTCCGCGGGACGAACACCGGGGAGCTGTTTTTT. This translates into CSVRGTNTGELFF.

This chain links TRBV19 with TRBJ2-7; D may be TRBD1 (5 bases). The V and J ends lost 9 bases and 6 bases respectively, with 21 bases between them. Germline values: CDR1 LNHDA, CDR2 SQIVND (reference sequence). CDR3 length: 14 residues. The CDR3 region is CARRRLGHLGEQYF. CDR3 DNA sequence: TGTGCCAGGAGGCGATTAGGACACCTCGGCGAGCAGTACTTC. Drawing the rest from reference TRBV19 and TRBJ2-7, the complete variable domain is DGGITQSPKYLFRKEGQNVTLSCEQNLNHDAMYWYRQDPGQGLRLIYYSQIVNDFQKGDIAEGYSVSREKKESFPLTVTSAQKNPTAFYLCARRRLGHLGEQYFGPGTRLTVT.

A remark on this clone: The same CDR3 also results from other DNA sequences found in this sample. CDR3 loop: CASSLSGSSYNEQFF. The CDR3 region has the DNA TGTGCCAGCAGCTTAAGCGGAAGCTCCTACAATGAGCAGTTCTTC. V is TRBV7-6 and J is TRBJ2-1, with D perhaps matching TRBD2 (5 bases). CDR3 length: 15 residues. V gave up 2 bases and J gave up 0 bases, with 8 bases separating them. The germline V gene has CDR1 SGHVS and CDR2 FNYEAQ.

The chain recombines TRBV10-1 with TRBJ2-1, with D uncertain. Trimming pared 0 bases from V and 5 bases from J, leaving 8 bases between. CDR3 size: 14 residues. In germline, CDR1 is WNHNN, CDR2 SYGVQD (reference sequence). The CDR3 DNA is TGCGCCAGCAGTGAGTCATTCGGTAACAATGAGCAGTTCTTC. It is translated as CASSESFGNNEQFF.

The chain is built from TRBV18 and TRBJ1-1, with 8 bases lining up with TRBD1. J lost 1 base, V lost 4 bases, and 2 bases had no gene match. The germline V gene encodes CDR1 KGHSH and CDR2 LQKENI. This CDR3 comprises 14 residues. The CDR3 protein is CASSLDRGNTEAFF. The CDR3 DNA follows: TGTGCCAGCTCACTAGACAGGGGGAACACTGAAGCTTTCTTT.

The gene calls are TRBV6-5 and TRBJ2-2, with 10 bases aligning to TRBD1. This CDR3 has 15 amino acids. The germline CDR1 and CDR2 sequences are MNHEY and SVGAGI. V lost 5 bases and J lost 6; bases outside the gene matches: 6. This CDR3 is CASSNPGTGAGELFF. CDR3 nucleotides: TGTGCCAGCAGTAATCCCGGGACAGGGGCCGGGGAGCTGTTTTTT.

V is TRBV7-9 and J is TRBJ1-2; maybe TRBD1 (6 bases). This CDR3 has 13 amino acids. V lost 10 bases and J 5 bases, leaving 17 bases between the germline ends. In germline, CDR1 is SEHNR, CDR2 FQNEAQ (reference sequence). The CDR3: CAIDEGGLYGYTF. CDR3 in DNA: TGTGCCATCGACGAGGGGGGACTATATGGCTACACCTTC. Together with reference TRBV7-9 and TRBJ1-2, the CDR3 gives the full variable domain: DTGVSQNPRHKITKRGQNVTFRCDPISEHNRLYWYRQTLGQGPEFLTYFQNEAQLEKSRLLSDRFSAERPKGSFSTLEIQRTEQGDSAMYLCAIDEGGLYGYTFGSGTRLTVV.

This clone was detected once. The chain recombines TRBV6-5 with TRBJ1-2; D is unresolved. This CDR3 comprises 13 residues. The V gene's germline CDR1 is MNHEY and CDR2 SVGAGI. The V and J ends lost 6 bases and 4 bases respectively, with 12 bases between them. The CDR3 loop reads CASRLEFGYGYTF. The DNA of the CDR3 is TGTGCCAGCAGGCTGGAGTTCGGCTATGGCTACACCTTC.

The chain is built from TRBV11-3 and TRBJ2-2; 14 bases are a match to TRBD2. The V gene's germline CDR1 is SGHNT and CDR2 YENEEA. V lost 5 bases to trimming and J lost 4 bases; unmatched junction nucleotides: 9. The CDR3 runs to 18 residues. CDR3 coding DNA: TGTGCCAGCAGCCTGACTAGCGGGGGGGATAGAAGCACCGGGGAGCTGTTTTTT. Protein product: CASSLTSGGDRSTGELFF.

The chain recombines TRBV30 with TRBJ2-6, with D perhaps matching TRBD2 (6 bases). The germline V gene encodes CDR1 GTSNPN and CDR2 SVGIG (reference sequence). The V and J ends lost 1 base and 2 bases respectively, with 9 bases between them. The CDR3 extends over 15 amino acids. CDR3 in amino acids: CAWSGAGTGANVLTF. CDR3 coding DNA: TGTGCCTGGAGTGGGGCGGGGACTGGGGCCAACGTCCTGACTTTC.

The CDR3 loop reads CASSFSSGSSYNEQFF. The CDR3 bases are TGCGCCAGCAGCTTCTCTAGCGGGAGCTCCTACAATGAGCAGTTCTTC. The rearrangement joins TRBV5-1 to TRBJ2-1; 10 bases align to TRBD2. The CDR3 consists of 16 residues. Germline-derived CDR1 and CDR2 are SGHRS and YFSETQ. After removal of 2 bases from V and 0 bases from J, the junction contained 2 bases not matched to a gene.

This chain links TRBV29-1 with TRBJ1-2; a weak D match, TRBD1 (6 bases). Trimming took off 3 bases at V and 4 bases at J, with 18 bases between the two ends. Germline CDR1 and CDR2: SQVTM and ANQGSEA. The CDR3 has 15 amino acids. The CDR3 sequence is CSVDGGRTAPYGYTF. The CDR3 nucleotides read TGCAGCGTTGATGGCGGGAGGACAGCGCCCTATGGCTACACCTTC.

The chain joins TRBV5-1 to TRBJ2-7; 7 bases map to TRBD2. Germline V gives CDR1 SGHRS, CDR2 YFSETQ. V lost 5 bases, J lost 3 bases, and 14 bases stayed unmatched. The CDR3 covers 16 residues. The CDR3 sequence is CASSLGASGGLYEQYF. CDR3 coding DNA: TGCGCCAGCAGTCTAGGAGCTAGCGGAGGACTCTACGAGCAGTACTTC.

This chain links TRBV2 with TRBJ2-7; 8 bases agree with TRBD1. The V and J ends lost 4 bases and 0 bases, in that order; junction bases with no gene match: 2. The CDR3 spans 14 residues. Germline V CDR1 and CDR2: SNHLY, FYNNEI. The CDR3 region is CASSVQGGSYEQYF. The CDR3 coding sequence is TGTGCCAGCAGTGTACAGGGGGGCTCCTACGAGCAGTACTTC.

For the CDR3, the DNA is TGTGCCAGCAGTGAACTCGGCGGGAACGAGCAGTACTTC. Residues: CASSELGGNEQYF. The chain uses TRBV2 and TRBJ2-7; perhaps TRBD2 as D (6 bases). Germline V lookup: CDR1 SNHLY, CDR2 FYNNEI. The CDR3 extends over 13 amino acids. Trimming took 2 bases from V and 5 from J, leaving 10 bases between them.

The gene calls are TRBV30 and TRBJ2-2; tentative D call: TRBD2 (7 bases). Trimming removed 5 bases from V and 0 bases from J, with 13 bases in between. This CDR3 region has 15 residues. Germline V gene sequence: CDR1 GTSNPN, CDR2 SVGIG (reference sequence). CDR3 region: CAWGTGGTNTGELFF. The CDR3 coding sequence is TGTGCCTGGGGCACGGGGGGCACGAACACCGGGGAGCTGTTTTTT.

The chain joins TRBV5-1 to TRBJ2-2; the D gene is possibly TRBD1 (5 bases). Looked up from germline, CDR1 is SGHRS and CDR2 is YFSETQ. The length of the CDR3 is 13 residues. Trimming stripped 4 bases from V and 4 bases from J, with 8 bases between. The CDR3 region is CASSLRVTGELFF. In nucleotides, the CDR3 is TGCGCCAGCAGCCTCAGGGTCACCGGGGAGCTGTTTTTT.

The CDR3 here is CASSTPGQETQYF. The CDR3 DNA reads TGTGCCAGCAGCACGCCCGGGCAAGAGACCCAGTACTTC. V is TRBV25-1 and J is TRBJ2-5; D ambiguous. The V end was cut by 6 bases, the J end by 2 bases, with 10 bases between. Germline V gene sequence: CDR1 MGHDK, CDR2 SYGVNS. The CDR3 extends over 13 amino acids. Complete variable domain (other parts from reference TRBV25-1 and TRBJ2-5): EADIYQTPRYLVIGTGKKITLECSQTMGHDKMYWYQQDPGMELHLIHYSYGVNSTEKGDLSSESTVSRIRTEHFPLTLESARPSHTSQYLCASSTPGQETQYFGPGTRLLVL.

The chain has TRBV7-9 and TRBJ2-3, with TRBD2 matching over 12 bases. The CDR3 loop spans 18 amino acids. CDR1 is SEHNR, CDR2 FQNEAQ, per germline (reference sequence). The trim removed 1 base at V and 2 bases at J, leaving 7 bases unmatched. CDR3 DNA: TGTGCCAGCAGCTTAGGGACTAGCGGGGTGTCAAACACAGATACGCAGTATTTT. It codes for CASSLGTSGVSNTDTQYF.

The chain uses TRBV13 and TRBJ1-3; D gene uncertain. Germline V lookup: CDR1 PRHDT, CDR2 FYEKMQ (reference sequence). The V end was cut by 8 bases, the J end by 2 bases, with 10 bases between. The CDR3 runs 13 residues. The CDR3: CASEPMAGNTIYF. As DNA, the CDR3 is TGTGCCAGCGAGCCAATGGCTGGAAACACCATATATTTT.

The rearrangement uses TRBV14 and TRBJ2-7; the D is unclear. There are 15 residues in the CDR3. Germline values: CDR1 SGHDN, CDR2 FVKESK. The germline V and J ends were trimmed by 1 base and 4 bases, with 14 bases remaining between them. The DNA for the CDR3 is TGTGCCAGCAGCCAAGCACGCTTTAGAGGATACGAGCAGTACTTC. Protein: CASSQARFRGYEQYF.

This rearrangement joins TRBV9 to TRBJ1-4; no definite D call. The CDR3 length is 18 residues. Looked up from germline, CDR1 is SGDLS and CDR2 is YYNGEE. Trimming pared 0 bases from V and 0 bases from J, leaving 15 bases between. This CDR3 is CASSVAPNGGATNEKLFF. In nucleotides, the CDR3 is TGTGCCAGCAGCGTAGCCCCCAACGGCGGTGCAACTAATGAAAAACTGTTTTTT.

V and J are TRBV5-1 and TRBJ2-5; the match to TRBD2 covers 10 bases. Germline values: CDR1 SGHRS, CDR2 YFSETQ. The J segment lost 1 base and the V segment lost 4 bases, leaving 7 bases of the junction unmatched. The CDR3 is made up of 16 amino acids. CDR3 nucleotides: TGCGCCAGCAGCCCTAATCTAGCGGGGGCCCAAGAGACCCAGTACTTC. Its protein product is CASSPNLAGAQETQYF.